Listed below are T cell receptor beta chains from one sample, sequenced in a study of cytomegalovirus exposure and HLA in healthy donors. Some clones are missing from TCRdb's copy, which holds only in-frame ones; the method was immunoSEQ multiplex PCR. Counted here are about 43,000 clones, roughly 51% occurring once; the ten biggest clones make up approximately 5.6%. The sample comprised PBMCs. Receptors were obtained from a man aged 60-69 years in good health and CMV-seronegative. Both conserved end residues are trimmed from each CDR3. D genes are given only for firm matches.

>TRBV5-1|12|TRBJ2-2|.
ASSLDGDTGELF
>TRBV6-6|13|TRBJ2-2|TRBD2
ASSSGLAATGELF
>TRBV20-1|9|TRBJ2-5|.
SARFMETQY
>TRBV25-1|13|TRBJ1-1|TRBD1
ASSDPGQGDTEAF
>TRBV29-1|9|TRBJ2-7|.
SGKQGPEQY
>TRBV15|13|TRBJ2-1|.
ATSRVLGRVYEQF
>TRBV30|9|TRBJ1-2|.
AWRTKSGYT
>TRBV29-1|9|TRBJ1-2|.
SVERGNGYT
>TRBV15|13|TRBJ2-7|TRBD2
ATSREVGRDYEQY
>TRBV5-4|14|TRBJ1-1|TRBD1
ASSFGDRGGGTEAF
>TRBV28|11|TRBJ1-1|TRBD1
ASSSWTGEIAF
>TRBV5-4|13|TRBJ1-4|TRBD1
ASSPRGRGDEKLF
>TRBV7-6|13|TRBJ2-1|TRBD2
ASSPPGGDYNEQF
>TRBV4-1|15|TRBJ1-5|TRBD1
ASSEDPGQGLDQPQH
>TRBV21-1|14|TRBJ2-1|.
ASSKGAGGTINEQF
>TRBV18|14|TRBJ2-1|.
ASSPPAGSSYNEQF
>TRBV2|10|TRBJ2-5|.
ASLGQQETQY
>TRBV18|12|TRBJ1-1|.
ASGRSGLGTEAF
>TRBV5-1|13|TRBJ2-1|TRBD2
ASSTLAGATHEQF
>TRBV20-1|9|TRBJ2-3|.
SARRGDTQY
>TRBV11-3|11|TRBJ2-3|.
ASSLERHSTQY
>TRBV28|13|TRBJ1-5|TRBD1
ASSSAGQGKQPQH
>TRBV6-1|10|TRBJ2-5|.
ASRSQTETQY
>TRBV11-3|11|TRBJ2-7|TRBD1
ASSARTGYEQY
>TRBV7-2|12|TRBJ1-5|.
ASSLMGADQPQH
>TRBV28|12|TRBJ2-1|.
ASSFRGSYNEQF
>TRBV5-6|11|TRBJ2-7|.
ASSLGLNYEQY
>TRBV19|11|TRBJ1-4|.
ASSDRSREKLF
>TRBV9|11|TRBJ2-2|.
ASSPFNTGELF
>TRBV5-6|16|TRBJ2-7|.
ASSPTRKGSLTNYEQY
>TRBV7-3|9|TRBJ2-7|.
ASSLSYEQY
>TRBV7-7|12|TRBJ2-7|TRBD2
ASSPSGVSYEQY
>TRBV5-1|12|TRBJ1-2|TRBD1
ASSPDRGNYGYT
>TRBV10-3|12|TRBJ2-3|.
AAQGGGALETQY
>TRBV25-1|12|TRBJ2-7|.
ASAGAGYSYEQY
>TRBV11-1|12|TRBJ1-1|TRBD1
ASSLDRVNTEAF
>TRBV14|12|TRBJ2-7|TRBD1
ASSPVGQGVEQY
>TRBV11-2|12|TRBJ2-7|TRBD2
ASSLGLAGVEQY
>TRBV19|12|TRBJ1-1|.
ASRPAGRNTEAF
>TRBV5-6|13|TRBJ1-5|TRBD1
ASSWWTGRDQPQH
>TRBV7-3|9|TRBJ2-1|.
ASSSDSQQF
>TRBV21-1|14|TRBJ1-5|.
ASSKAEADFNQPQH